One sample yielded the 18 T cell receptor beta chains listed below, sequenced in a study of blood T cell repertoires in COVID-19. The repertoire was sequenced with immunoSEQ multiplex PCR; TCRdb's copy has only in-frame clones and lacks some. The sample includes 120,000 or so clones, approximately 82% of them seen just once. Input material: peripheral blood. The receptors derive from a man older than 75 with active or convalescent COVID-19.

V is TRBV28 and J is TRBJ1-5; perhaps TRBD1 as D (6 bases). The CDR3 totals 14 residues. The germline V gene has CDR1 MDHEN and CDR2 SYDVKM. Deletions cut 5 bases from V and 3 bases from J, with 11 bases between. This CDR3 reads CASSPGQFNQPQHF. CDR3 sequence (DNA): TGTGCCAGCAGTCCCGGACAGTTCAATCAGCCCCAGCATTTT.

This sequence joins TRBV28 and TRBJ2-5, with 8 nucleotides matching TRBD2. The CDR3 has 17 amino acids. Germline V lookup: CDR1 MDHEN, CDR2 SYDVKM. The V segment lost 6 bases and the J segment 1 base; nucleotides outside the gene matches: 13. The CDR3 region is CASSYVNGGGIQETQYF. CDR3 sequence (DNA): TGTGCCAGCAGCTACGTTAACGGGGGGGGGATCCAAGAGACCCAGTACTTC.

V and J are TRBV28 and TRBJ1-5, with 8 bases lining up with TRBD1. J gave up 7 bases and V 2 bases, and 7 bases lay outside the gene matches. Germline V gives CDR1 MDHEN, CDR2 SYDVKM. The CDR3 runs 15 residues. CDR3 sequence reads: CASSLRQGARQPQHF. The DNA for the CDR3 is TGTGCCAGCAGTTTAAGGCAGGGGGCTAGGCAGCCCCAGCATTTT.

A few counts support this clone. The rearrangement uses TRBV5-1 and TRBJ2-7, with TRBD2 as a possible D gene (6 bases). Germline V gene sequence: CDR1 SGHRS, CDR2 YFSETQ. Trimming pared 0 bases from V and 5 bases from J, leaving 12 bases between. CDR3 length equals 14 residues. CDR3 region: CASSLEGASDEQYF. In DNA, the CDR3 is TGCGCCAGCAGCTTGGAAGGGGCTAGCGACGAGCAGTACTTC.

This chain uses TRBV29-1 with TRBJ2-5; D not resolved. The V gene's germline CDR1 is SQVTM and CDR2 ANQGSEA. Trimming removed 3 bases from V and 4 bases from J, with 12 bases in between. This CDR3 contains 13 residues. CDR3 sequence: CSVEVGIRETQYF. The CDR3 DNA follows: TGCAGCGTTGAGGTCGGTATCCGAGAGACCCAGTACTTC.

The rearrangement joins TRBV12-3 or TRBV12-4 to TRBJ2-7, with TRBD1 identical over 8 bases. V lost 4 bases to trimming and J lost 4 bases; unmatched junction nucleotides: 3. The CDR3 is made up of 13 amino acids. This chain's CDR3 is CASSSTGAYEQYF. The CDR3 nucleotides are TGTGCCAGCAGTTCGACAGGGGCGTACGAGCAGTACTTC.

The chain is built from TRBV15 and TRBJ1-1; D not certain. Germline V CDR1 and CDR2: LNHNV, YYDKDF (reference sequence). With 0 bases removed from V and 7 bases from J, the gap between germline ends came to 12 bases. The CDR3 has 14 residues. CDR3 residues: CATSRDRNSYEAFF. DNA of the CDR3: TGTGCCACCAGCAGAGATCGGAACAGTTATGAAGCTTTCTTT.

The chain carries TRBV28 and TRBJ1-6, with 8 bases lining up with TRBD1. The CDR3 contains 15 residues. The V and J ends lost 5 bases and 6 bases, in that order; junction bases with no gene match: 6. The germline V gene encodes CDR1 MDHEN and CDR2 SYDVKM. In DNA form, the CDR3 reads TGTGCCAGCAGTGATCCGGGACAGGCTAATTCACCCCTCCACTTT. This encodes CASSDPGQANSPLHF.

The rearrangement uses TRBV1 and TRBJ1-2; TRBD1, as called in the table, went unchecked against the DNA. TRBV1 is a listed pseudogene. CDR3 length: 16 amino acids. The DNA of the CDR3 is TGCACCAGCAGCCAAGGCCCGGTGAAGGGGGCTCATGGCTACACCTTC. Translating gives CTSSQGPVKGAHGYTF.

As for this clone: A junction boundary mismatches the germline segment, possibly from a read error. V usage is TRBV11-2 and J usage is TRBJ1-1, with 7 bases matching TRBD1. Germline V gene lookup returns CDR1 SGHAT and CDR2 FQNNGV. This CDR3 contains 15 residues. The CDR3 nucleotides read TGTGCCAGCAGCCCTTCCCTACAGGGGAACGCTGAAGCTTTCTTT. Protein: CASSPSLQGNAEAFF.

The chain recombines TRBV7-8 with TRBJ2-5; 7 nucleotides agree with TRBD1. This CDR3 comprises 15 residues. V gave up 6 bases and J gave up 3 bases; unmatched junction bases: 10. Per the germline V gene, CDR1 is SGHVS and CDR2 is FQNEAQ. The DNA for the CDR3 is TGTGCCAGCAGTGTGAGACCCGGGACAGAAGAGACCCAGTACTTC. It translates to CASSVRPGTEETQYF.

This clone was seen a handful of times. V gene TRBV6-5 combines with J gene TRBJ1-1, with D tentatively TRBD1 (5 bases). The CDR3 runs 13 residues. The germline V gene encodes CDR1 MNHEY and CDR2 SVGAGI. The V end was cut by 7 bases, the J end by 4 bases, with 13 bases between. Here the CDR3 reads CASNRDQGTEAFF. CDR3 bases: TGTGCCAGCAACCGCGATCAGGGCACTGAAGCTTTCTTT.

The V gene is TRBV5-1, the J gene TRBJ2-2; 12 bases are shared with TRBD1. CDR3 size: 17 residues. Germline V gene lookup returns CDR1 SGHRS and CDR2 YFSETQ. The V segment lost 4 bases and the J segment 4 bases; nucleotides outside the gene matches: 8. This CDR3 reads CASSVGQGALGTGELFF. In nucleotides, the CDR3 is TGCGCCAGCAGCGTGGGACAGGGGGCGCTGGGCACCGGGGAGCTGTTTTTT.

The chain is built from TRBV30 and TRBJ2-3, with a possible D match to TRBD2 (6 bases). Germline V CDR1 and CDR2: GTSNPN, SVGIG (reference sequence). V lost 5 bases and J 0 bases, leaving 9 bases between the germline ends. CDR3 length: 13 amino acids. Here the CDR3 reads CAWHRESTDTQYF. CDR3 bases: TGTGCCTGGCATCGGGAGAGCACAGATACGCAGTATTTT.

The rearrangement links TRBV9 to TRBJ1-2; D is uncertain. V shed 0 bases and J shed 5 bases, with 14 bases lying between them. CDR1 is SGDLS, CDR2 YYNGEE, per germline. The CDR3 runs to 15 residues. For the CDR3, the DNA is TGTGCCAGCAGCGTAGGGGCAGCCCCGAATTATGGCTACACCTTC. Translating gives CASSVGAAPNYGYTF. The whole variable domain, remainder taken from reference TRBV9 and TRBJ1-2, is DSGVTQTPKHLITATGQRVTLRCSPRSGDLSVYWYQQSLDQGLQFLIQYYNGEERAKGNILERFSAQQFPDLHSELNLSSLELGDSALYFCASSVGAAPNYGYTFGSGTRLTVV.

The rearrangement uses TRBV19 and TRBJ1-1; D might be TRBD1 (6 bases). Germline lookup yields CDR1 LNHDA and CDR2 SQIVND (reference sequence). Trimming stripped 9 bases from V and 1 base from J, with 12 bases between. This CDR3 is 13 amino acids long. The CDR3 region is CASNRDPNTEAFF. The CDR3 DNA reads TGTGCCAGCAACAGGGACCCGAACACTGAAGCTTTCTTT.

The V gene is TRBV2, the J gene TRBJ1-4; TRBD1 aligns across 10 bases. Trimming cost V 8 bases and J 0 bases; bases outside gene matches: 6. Germline V gene lookup returns CDR1 SNHLY and CDR2 FYNNEI. This CDR3 region has 16 residues. The CDR3, as DNA: TGTGCCAGCGGCCGGGACAGGGGAACAACTAATGAAAAACTGTTTTTT. Its translation: CASGRDRGTTNEKLFF.

The chain employs TRBV5-1 and TRBJ2-3, with 8 bases fitting TRBD2. V shed 1 base and J 3 bases; nucleotides not matched to a gene: 4. CDR3 length: 15 residues. From germline, CDR1 is SGHRS and CDR2 YFSETQ. The CDR3 nucleotides read TGCGCCAGCAGCTTGTTGGCGGGGGGAACAGATACGCAGTATTTT. Translation gives CASSLLAGGTDTQYF.